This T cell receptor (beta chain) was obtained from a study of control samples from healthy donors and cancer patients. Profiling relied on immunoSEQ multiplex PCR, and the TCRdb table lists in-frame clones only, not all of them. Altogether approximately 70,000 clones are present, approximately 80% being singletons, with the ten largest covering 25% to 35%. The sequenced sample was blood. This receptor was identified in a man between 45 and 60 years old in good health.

For the CDR3, the DNA is TGTGCCAGCAGCCAAGCCCGACGCACAGATACGCAGTATTTT. Translated: CASSQARRTDTQYF. The genes are TRBV3-1 (or the pseudogene TRBV3-2) and TRBJ2-3; D gene ambiguous. Trimming pared 1 base from V and 1 base from J, leaving 6 bases between. From germline, CDR1 is LGHDT and CDR2 YNNKEL (reference sequence). This CDR3 region has 14 residues.